The subject of this entry is one T cell receptor (beta chain). The germline V and J ends were trimmed by 4 bases and 4 bases, with 13 bases remaining between them. CDR3 length: 14 amino acids. Germline V gene sequence: CDR1 MGHDK, CDR2 SYGVNS. Assay used: immunoSEQ multiplex PCR; TCRdb lists only in-frame clones, some missing. This table has some 670,000 clones, 90% appearing once. This entry comes from a study of blood T cell repertoires in COVID-19. The source material was peripheral blood. The chain uses TRBV25-1 and TRBJ1-2; possible D gene TRBD1, 5 bases. The clonotype comes from a woman aged 18-30 years with acute or convalescent COVID-19. CDR3 sequence reads: CASSGRGRGYGYTF. Here the CDR3 DNA reads TGTGCCAGCAGTGGGAGGGGACGTGGCTATGGCTACACCTTC.